The text below deals with one T cell receptor beta chain. Its antigen is not known. These data originate in a study of T cell responses to AZD1222 COVID-19 vaccine. General study results and limits: White British donors predominated, females outnumbered males, and clonal diversity was possibly underestimated. Repertoire sampling happened only post peak T cell response. Among those given AZD1222, only five to seven were seropositive at baseline. Spike-wide coverage was observed for vaccine-associated CD4 TCRs, with dominant responses at 160-218 and 743-854.

Assay: immunoSEQ multiplex PCR; the TCRdb copy retains only in-frame clones and omits some. The data show some 150,000 clones, 90% seen once. V was clipped by 0 bases and J by 6 bases, with 17 bases between them. The CDR3 runs 16 residues. Germline V gene sequence: CDR1 LNHDA, CDR2 SQIVND (reference sequence). The TCR was taken from an adult in good health. The chain recombines TRBV19 with TRBJ2-5; the D call may be TRBD1 or TRBD2 (5 bases each). The material sequenced was peripheral blood, taken on day 0 of AZD1222 vaccination. Here the CDR3 DNA reads TGTGCCAGTAGTATAGAATCCGGGACCCTACGTCAGACCCAGTACTTC. This gives the protein CASSIESGTLRQTQYF.